This T cell receptor beta chain emerged from a study of T cell repertoires in cytomegalovirus infection. For the study at large: The public TCR beta signatures pointed to both CMV infection and matching HLA type. Study conclusions and caveats: The ex vivo response showed dominance by HLA-C-restricted CMV-specific TCR beta clonotypes. Cumulative frequency of public TCR beta families picked out carriers of CMV plus the relevant HLA.

V was clipped by 6 bases and J by 7 bases; unmatched bases: 8. Per the germline V gene, CDR1 is MNHEY and CDR2 is SVGEGT. This CDR3 comprises 15 residues. This clonotype was seen more than once but under ten times. Its antigen is still unknown. TCRdb re-derived calls from the reads in MiXCR, one entry per CDR3 protein. The sample consists of under 800,000 distinct CDR3 sequences, 20% to 30% of them appearing once. The chain employs TRBV6-2 or TRBV6-3 and TRBJ2-1; 11 bases fit TRBD2. Material: CD8+ T cells from PBMCs. This receptor was identified in a human donor in good health (CMV status not recorded). Some clones in this sample may be carry-over from other donors' samples. The CDR3 is CASRSTSGVWNEQFF. The CDR3, as DNA: TGTGCCAGCAGGTCGACTAGCGGGGTCTGGAATGAGCAGTTCTTC.